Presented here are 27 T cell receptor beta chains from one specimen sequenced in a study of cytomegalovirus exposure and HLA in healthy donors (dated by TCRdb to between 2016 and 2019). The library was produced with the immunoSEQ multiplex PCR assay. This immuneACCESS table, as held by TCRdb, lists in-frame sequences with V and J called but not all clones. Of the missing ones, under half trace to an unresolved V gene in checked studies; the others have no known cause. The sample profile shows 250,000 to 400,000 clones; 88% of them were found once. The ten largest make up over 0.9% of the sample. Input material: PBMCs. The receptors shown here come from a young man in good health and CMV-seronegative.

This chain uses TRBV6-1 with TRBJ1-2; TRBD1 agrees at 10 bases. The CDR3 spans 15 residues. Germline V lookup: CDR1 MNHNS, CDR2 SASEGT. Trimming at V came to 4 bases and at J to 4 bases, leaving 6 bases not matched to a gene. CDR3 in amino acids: CASSVSTGGGYGYTF. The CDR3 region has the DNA TGTGCCAGCAGTGTATCGACAGGGGGCGGCTATGGCTACACCTTC.

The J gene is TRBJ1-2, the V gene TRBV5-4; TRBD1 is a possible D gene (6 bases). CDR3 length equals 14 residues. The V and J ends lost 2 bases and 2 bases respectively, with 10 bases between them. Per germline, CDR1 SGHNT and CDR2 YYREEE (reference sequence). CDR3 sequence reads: CASSFNRENYGYTF. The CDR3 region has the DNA TGTGCCAGCAGCTTTAACAGGGAAAACTATGGCTACACCTTC. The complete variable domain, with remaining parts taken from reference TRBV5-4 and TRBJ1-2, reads ETGVTQSPTHLIKTRGQQVTLRCSSQSGHNTVSWYQQALGQGPQFIFQYYREEENGRGNFPPRFSGLQFPNYSSELNVNALELDDSALYLCASSFNRENYGYTFGSGTRLTVV.

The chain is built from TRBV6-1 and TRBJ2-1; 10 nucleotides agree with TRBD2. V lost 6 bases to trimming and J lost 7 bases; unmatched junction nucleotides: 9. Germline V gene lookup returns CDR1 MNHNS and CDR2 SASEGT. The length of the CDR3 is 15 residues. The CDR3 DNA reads TGTGCCAGCAGAAGGGGGGCTAGCGGGGGTAATGAGCAGTTCTTC. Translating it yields CASRRGASGGNEQFF.

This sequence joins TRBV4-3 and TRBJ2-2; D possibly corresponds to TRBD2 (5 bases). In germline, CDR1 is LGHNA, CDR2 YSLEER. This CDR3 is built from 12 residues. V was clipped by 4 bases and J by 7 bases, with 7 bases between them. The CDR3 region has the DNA TGCGCCAGCAGCCCCCGGGGCGGGGAGCTGTTTTTT. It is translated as CASSPRGGELFF.

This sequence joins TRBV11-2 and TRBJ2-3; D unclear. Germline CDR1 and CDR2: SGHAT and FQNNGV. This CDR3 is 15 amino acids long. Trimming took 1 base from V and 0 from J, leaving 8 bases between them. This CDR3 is CASSLGGGSTDTQYF. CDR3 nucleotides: TGTGCCAGCAGCTTAGGCGGTGGGAGCACAGATACGCAGTATTTT.

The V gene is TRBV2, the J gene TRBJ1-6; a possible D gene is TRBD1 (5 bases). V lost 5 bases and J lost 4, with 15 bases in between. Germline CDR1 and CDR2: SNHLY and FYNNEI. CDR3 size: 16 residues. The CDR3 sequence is CASSLSIGGYNSPLHF. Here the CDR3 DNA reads TGTGCCAGCAGTTTAAGCATCGGGGGGTATAATTCACCCCTCCACTTT.

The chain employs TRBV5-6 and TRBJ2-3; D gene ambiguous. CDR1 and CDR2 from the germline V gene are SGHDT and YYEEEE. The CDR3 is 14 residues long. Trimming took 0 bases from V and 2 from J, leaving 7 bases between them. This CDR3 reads CASSLGLFTDTQYF. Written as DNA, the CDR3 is TGTGCCAGCAGCTTGGGACTCTTCACAGATACGCAGTATTTT.

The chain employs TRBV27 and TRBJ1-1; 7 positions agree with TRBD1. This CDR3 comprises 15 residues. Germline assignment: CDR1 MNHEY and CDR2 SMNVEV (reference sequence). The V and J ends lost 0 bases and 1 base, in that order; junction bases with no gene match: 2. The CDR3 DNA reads TGTGCCAGCAGTTTATCATGGACAGGGAACACTGAAGCTTTCTTT. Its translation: CASSLSWTGNTEAFF.

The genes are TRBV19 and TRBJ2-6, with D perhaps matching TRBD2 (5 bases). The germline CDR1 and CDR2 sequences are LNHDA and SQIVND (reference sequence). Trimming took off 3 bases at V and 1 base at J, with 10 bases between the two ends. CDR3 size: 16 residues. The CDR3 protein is CASSIRLASGANVLTF. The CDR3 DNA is TGTGCCAGTAGTATTAGGCTAGCTTCTGGGGCCAACGTCCTGACTTTC.

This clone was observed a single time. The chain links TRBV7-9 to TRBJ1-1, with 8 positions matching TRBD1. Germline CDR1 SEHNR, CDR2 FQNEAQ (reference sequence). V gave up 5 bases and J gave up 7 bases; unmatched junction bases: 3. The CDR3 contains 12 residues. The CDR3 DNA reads TGTGCCAGCAGCCCCGGACAGGGTGAAGCTTTCTTT. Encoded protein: CASSPGQGEAFF.

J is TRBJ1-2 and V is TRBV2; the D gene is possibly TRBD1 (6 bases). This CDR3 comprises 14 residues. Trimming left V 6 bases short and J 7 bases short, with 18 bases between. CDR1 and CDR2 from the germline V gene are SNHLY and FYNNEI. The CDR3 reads CASRDYTGSRGYTF. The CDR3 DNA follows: TGTGCCAGCAGGGATTATACAGGGAGCCGTGGCTACACCTTC.

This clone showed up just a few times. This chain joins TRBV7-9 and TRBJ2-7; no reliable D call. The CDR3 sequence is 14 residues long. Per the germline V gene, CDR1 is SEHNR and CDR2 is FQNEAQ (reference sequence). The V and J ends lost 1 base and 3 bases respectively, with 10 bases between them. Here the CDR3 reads CASSLGAGNYEQYF. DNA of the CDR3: TGTGCCAGCAGCTTAGGAGCAGGTAACTACGAGCAGTACTTC.

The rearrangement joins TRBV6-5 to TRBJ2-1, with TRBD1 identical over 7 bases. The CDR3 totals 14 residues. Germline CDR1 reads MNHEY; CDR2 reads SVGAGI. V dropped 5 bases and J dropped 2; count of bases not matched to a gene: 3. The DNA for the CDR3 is TGTGCCAGCAGTCCGGGACAGCCCTACAATGAGCAGTTCTTC. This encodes CASSPGQPYNEQFF.

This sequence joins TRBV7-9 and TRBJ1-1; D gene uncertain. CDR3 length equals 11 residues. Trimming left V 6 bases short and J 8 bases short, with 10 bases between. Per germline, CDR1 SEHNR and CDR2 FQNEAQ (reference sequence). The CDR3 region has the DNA TGTGCCAGCAGGCGGGAGTCGGAAGCTTTCTTT. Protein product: CASRRESEAFF.

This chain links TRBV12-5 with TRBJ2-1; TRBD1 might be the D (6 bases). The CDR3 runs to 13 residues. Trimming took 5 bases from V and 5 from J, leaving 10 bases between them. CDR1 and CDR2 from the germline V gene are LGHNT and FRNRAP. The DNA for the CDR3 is TGTGCTAGTGGTACAGGGAAACACAATGAGCAGTTCTTC. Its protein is CASGTGKHNEQFF.

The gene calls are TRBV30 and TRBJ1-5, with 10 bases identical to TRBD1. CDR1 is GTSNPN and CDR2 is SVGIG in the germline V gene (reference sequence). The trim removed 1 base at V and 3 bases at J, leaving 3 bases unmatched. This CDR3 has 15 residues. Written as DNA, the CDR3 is TGTGCCTGGAGTGGACAGGGGGCTTTCAATCAGCCCCAGCATTTT. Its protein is CAWSGQGAFNQPQHF.

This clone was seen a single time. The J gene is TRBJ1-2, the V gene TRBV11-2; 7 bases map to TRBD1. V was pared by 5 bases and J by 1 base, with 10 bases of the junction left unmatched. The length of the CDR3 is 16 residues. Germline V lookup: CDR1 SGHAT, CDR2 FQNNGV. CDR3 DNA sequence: TGTGCCAGCAGCCAACCCCGCGACAGGGATAACTATGGCTACACCTTC. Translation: CASSQPRDRDNYGYTF.

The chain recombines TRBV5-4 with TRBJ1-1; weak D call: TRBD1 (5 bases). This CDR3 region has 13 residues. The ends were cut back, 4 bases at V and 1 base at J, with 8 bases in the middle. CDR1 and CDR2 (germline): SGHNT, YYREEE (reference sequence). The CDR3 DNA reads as TGTGCCAGCAGCCAGACAGCGAACACTGAAGCTTTCTTT. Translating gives CASSQTANTEAFF.

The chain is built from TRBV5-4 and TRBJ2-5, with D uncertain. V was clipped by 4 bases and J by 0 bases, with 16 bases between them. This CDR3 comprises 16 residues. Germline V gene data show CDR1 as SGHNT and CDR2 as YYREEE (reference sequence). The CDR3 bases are TGTGCCAGCAGCCCCACCCCCCGGCAGGACCAAGAGACCCAGTACTTC. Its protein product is CASSPTPRQDQETQYF.

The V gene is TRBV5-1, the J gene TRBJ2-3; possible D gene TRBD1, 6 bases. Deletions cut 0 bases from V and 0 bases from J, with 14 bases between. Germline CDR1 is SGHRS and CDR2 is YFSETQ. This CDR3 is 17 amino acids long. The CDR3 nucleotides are TGCGCCAGCAGCTTGGGAACATTAACAGGGAGCACAGATACGCAGTATTTT. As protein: CASSLGTLTGSTDTQYF.

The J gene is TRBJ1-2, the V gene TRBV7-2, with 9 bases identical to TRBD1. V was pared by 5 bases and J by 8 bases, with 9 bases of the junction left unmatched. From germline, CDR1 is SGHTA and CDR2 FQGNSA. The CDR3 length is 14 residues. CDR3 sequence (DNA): TGTGCCAGCAGCACAACAGGGGGCGCGTGGGGCTACACCTTC. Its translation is CASSTTGGAWGYTF.

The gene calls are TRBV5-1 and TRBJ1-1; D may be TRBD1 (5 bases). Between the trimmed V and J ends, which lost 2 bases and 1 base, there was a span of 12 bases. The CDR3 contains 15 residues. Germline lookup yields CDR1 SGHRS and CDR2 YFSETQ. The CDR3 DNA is TGCGCCAGCAGCTTTGAGGGGAGGACGAACACTGAAGCTTTCTTT. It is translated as CASSFEGRTNTEAFF.

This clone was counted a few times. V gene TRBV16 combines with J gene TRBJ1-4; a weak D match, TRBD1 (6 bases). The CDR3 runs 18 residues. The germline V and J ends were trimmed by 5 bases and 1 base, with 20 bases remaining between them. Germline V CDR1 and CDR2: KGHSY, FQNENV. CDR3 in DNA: TGTGCCAGCAGCTCACGGGCCACAGGGAGAGGAACTAATGAAAAACTGTTTTTT. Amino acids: CASSSRATGRGTNEKLFF.

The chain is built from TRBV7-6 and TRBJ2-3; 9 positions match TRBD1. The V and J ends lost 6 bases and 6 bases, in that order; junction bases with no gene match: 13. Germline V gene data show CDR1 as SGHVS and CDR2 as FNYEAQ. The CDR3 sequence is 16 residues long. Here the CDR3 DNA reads TGTGCCAGCAGGACCACAGGGGGCGCATGGGGGGATACGCAGTATTTT. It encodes CASRTTGGAWGDTQYF.

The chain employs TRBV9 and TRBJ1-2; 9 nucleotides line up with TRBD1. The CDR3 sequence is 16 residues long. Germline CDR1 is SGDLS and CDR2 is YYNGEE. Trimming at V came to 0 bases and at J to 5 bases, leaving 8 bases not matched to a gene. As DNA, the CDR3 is TGTGCCAGCAGCGTAGGGACAGGGGAACACCAGTATGGCTACACCTTC. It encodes CASSVGTGEHQYGYTF.

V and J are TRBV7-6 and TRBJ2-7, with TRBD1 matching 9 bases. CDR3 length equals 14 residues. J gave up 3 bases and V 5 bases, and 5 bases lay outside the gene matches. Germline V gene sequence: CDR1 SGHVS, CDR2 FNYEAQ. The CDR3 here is CASSVGTGNYEQYF. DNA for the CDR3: TGTGCCAGCAGCGTCGGGACAGGGAACTACGAGCAGTACTTC. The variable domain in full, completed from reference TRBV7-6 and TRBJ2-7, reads GAGVSQSPRYKVTKRGQDVALRCDPISGHVSLYWYRQALGQGPEFLTYFNYEAQQDKSGLPNDRFSAERPEGSISTLTIQRTEQRDSAMYRCASSVGTGNYEQYFGPGTRLTVT.

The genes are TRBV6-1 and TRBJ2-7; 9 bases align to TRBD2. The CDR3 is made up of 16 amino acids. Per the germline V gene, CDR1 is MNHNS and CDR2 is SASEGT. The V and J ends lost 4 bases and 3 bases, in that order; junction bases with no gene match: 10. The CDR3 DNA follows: TGTGCCAGCAGTGTCGACAGGAGTAGCGGGGGCTACGAGCAGTACTTC. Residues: CASSVDRSSGGYEQYF.